The clone carrying this T cell receptor beta chain has more than one count but fewer than ten. Its antigen is as yet unknown. This entry belongs to a study of blood T cells in healthy people across ages. Study information: For every two T cells, template switching captured about one barcoded beta molecule. Study conclusions and caveats: Getting older went along with TCR beta diversity per million T cells dropping roughly linearly. Changes in expanded clonotypes were possibly confounded, as the CMV status of donors was unknown.

A sample-barcoded 5' primer and a J-beta primer mix were used in a second PCR of roughly 6 to 11 cycles. Carrying 12 random nucleotides, a template-switch adaptor labeled each individual cDNA molecule. A single record per CDR3 protein comes from TCRdb applying MiXCR to the 5' RACE reads. The table lists 1.5 million to 2 million distinct CDR3 sequences, about 50% of them singletons, with approximately 2.1% in the top ten. J gave up 4 bases and V 2 bases, and 8 bases lay outside the gene matches. This CDR3 comprises 17 residues. V usage is TRBV12-3 or TRBV12-4 and J usage is TRBJ2-5; 12 bases map to TRBD1. Sequences were obtained from blood. The TCR sequence derives from a woman between 40 and 50 years old in good health. In nucleotides, the CDR3 is TGTGCCAGCAGTTTATTAATTGGGACAGGGGGCGGAGAGACCCAGTACTTC. Encoded protein: CASSLLIGTGGGETQYF.